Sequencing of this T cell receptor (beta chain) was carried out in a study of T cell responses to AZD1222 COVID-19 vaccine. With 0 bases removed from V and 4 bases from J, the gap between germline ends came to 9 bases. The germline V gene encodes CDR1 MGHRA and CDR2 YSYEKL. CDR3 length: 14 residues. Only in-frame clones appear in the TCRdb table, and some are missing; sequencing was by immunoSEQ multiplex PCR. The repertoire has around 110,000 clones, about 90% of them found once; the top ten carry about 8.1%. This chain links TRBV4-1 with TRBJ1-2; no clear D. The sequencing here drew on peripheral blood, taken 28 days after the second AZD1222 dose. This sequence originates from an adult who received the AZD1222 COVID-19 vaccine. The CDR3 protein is CASSQEAGSYGYTF. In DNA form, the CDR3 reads TGCGCCAGCAGCCAAGAAGCGGGGAGCTATGGCTACACCTTC.